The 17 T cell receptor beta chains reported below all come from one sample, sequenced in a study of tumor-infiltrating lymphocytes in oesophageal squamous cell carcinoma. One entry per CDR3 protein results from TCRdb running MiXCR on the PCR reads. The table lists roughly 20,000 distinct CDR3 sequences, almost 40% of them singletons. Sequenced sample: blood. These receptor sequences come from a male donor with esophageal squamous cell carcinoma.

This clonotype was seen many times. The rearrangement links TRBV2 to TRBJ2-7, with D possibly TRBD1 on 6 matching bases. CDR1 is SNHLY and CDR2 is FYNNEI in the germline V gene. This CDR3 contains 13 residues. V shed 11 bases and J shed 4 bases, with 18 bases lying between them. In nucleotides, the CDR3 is TGTGCCGACCGACCGCAGGGGTCGTACGAGCAGTACTTC. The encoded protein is CADRPQGSYEQYF.

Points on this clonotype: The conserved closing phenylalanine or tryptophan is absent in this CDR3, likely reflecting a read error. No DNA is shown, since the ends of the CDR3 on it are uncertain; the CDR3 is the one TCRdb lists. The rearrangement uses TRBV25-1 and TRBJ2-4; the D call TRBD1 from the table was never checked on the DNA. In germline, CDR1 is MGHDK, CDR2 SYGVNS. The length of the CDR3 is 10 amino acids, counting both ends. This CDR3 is CASSYRESQP.

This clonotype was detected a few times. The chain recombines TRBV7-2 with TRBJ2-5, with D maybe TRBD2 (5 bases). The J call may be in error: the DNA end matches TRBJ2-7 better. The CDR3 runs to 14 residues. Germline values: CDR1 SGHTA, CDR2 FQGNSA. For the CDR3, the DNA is TGTGCCAGCAGCTTAGGGCCGCGGGCCTACGAGCAGTACTTC. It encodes CASSLGPRAYEQYF.

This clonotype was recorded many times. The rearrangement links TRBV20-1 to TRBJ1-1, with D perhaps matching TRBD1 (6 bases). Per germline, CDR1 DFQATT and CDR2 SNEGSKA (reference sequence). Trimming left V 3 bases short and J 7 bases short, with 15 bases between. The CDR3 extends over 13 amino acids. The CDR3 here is CSASRGMSNEAFF. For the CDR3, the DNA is TGCAGTGCTAGTAGGGGGATGTCGAATGAAGCTTTCTTT.

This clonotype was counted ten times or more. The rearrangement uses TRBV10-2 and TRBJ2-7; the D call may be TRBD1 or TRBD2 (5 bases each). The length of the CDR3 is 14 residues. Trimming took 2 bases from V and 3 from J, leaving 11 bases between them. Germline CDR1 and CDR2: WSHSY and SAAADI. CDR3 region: CASSEPGPHYEQYF. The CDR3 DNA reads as TGCGCCAGCAGTGAGCCGGGACCGCACTACGAGCAGTACTTC.

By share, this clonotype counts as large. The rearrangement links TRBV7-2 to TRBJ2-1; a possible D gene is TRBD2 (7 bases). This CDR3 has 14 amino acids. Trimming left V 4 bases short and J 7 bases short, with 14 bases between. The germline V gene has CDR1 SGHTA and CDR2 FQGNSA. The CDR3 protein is CASSSSGRGNEQFF. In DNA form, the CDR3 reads TGTGCCAGCAGCTCATCGGGGAGGGGGAATGAGCAGTTCTTC.

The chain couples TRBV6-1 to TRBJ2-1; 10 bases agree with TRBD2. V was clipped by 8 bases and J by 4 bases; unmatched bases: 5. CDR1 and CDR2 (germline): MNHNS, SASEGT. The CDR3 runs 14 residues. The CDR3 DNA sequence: TGTGCCAGCGCTAGCGGGGGAATATACAATGAGCAGTTCTTC. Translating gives CASASGGIYNEQFF.

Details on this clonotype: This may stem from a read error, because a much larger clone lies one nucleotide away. The CDR3, as DNA: TGCGCCAGCAGCGACGGACAGTACAATGAGCAGTACTTC. Encoded protein: CASSDGQYNEQYF. The chain has TRBV4-1 and TRBJ2-7, with D maybe TRBD1 (6 bases). The CDR3 spans 13 residues. Trimming pared 5 bases from V and 7 bases from J, leaving 15 bases between. CDR1 is MGHRA, CDR2 YSYEKL, per germline.

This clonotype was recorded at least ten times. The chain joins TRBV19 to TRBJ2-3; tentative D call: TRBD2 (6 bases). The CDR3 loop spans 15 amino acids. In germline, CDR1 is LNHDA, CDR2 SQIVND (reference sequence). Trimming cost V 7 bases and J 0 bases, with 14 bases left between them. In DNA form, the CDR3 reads TGTGCCAGTACTGGGGCACGGGGGAGCACAGATACGCAGTATTTT. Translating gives CASTGARGSTDTQYF.

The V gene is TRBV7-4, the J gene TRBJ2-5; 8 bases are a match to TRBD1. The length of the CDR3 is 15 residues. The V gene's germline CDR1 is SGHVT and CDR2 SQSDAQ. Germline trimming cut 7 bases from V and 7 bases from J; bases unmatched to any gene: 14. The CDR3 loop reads CASTLGQGALWTQYF. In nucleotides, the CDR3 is TGTGCCAGCACCCTGGGCCAGGGGGCTCTTTGGACCCAGTACTTC.

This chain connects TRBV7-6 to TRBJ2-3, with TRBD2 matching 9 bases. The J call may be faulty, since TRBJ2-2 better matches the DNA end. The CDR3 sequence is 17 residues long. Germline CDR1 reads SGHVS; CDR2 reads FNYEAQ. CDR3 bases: TGTGCCAGCAGCCTCAGGACTAGCGAGGGACGCACCGGGGAGCTGTTTTTT. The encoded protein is CASSLRTSEGRTGELFF.

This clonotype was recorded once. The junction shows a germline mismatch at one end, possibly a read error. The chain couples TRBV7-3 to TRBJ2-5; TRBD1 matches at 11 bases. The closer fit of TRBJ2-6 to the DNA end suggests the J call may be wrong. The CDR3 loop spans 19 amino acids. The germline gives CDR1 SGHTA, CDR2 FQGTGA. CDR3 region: CASSLTGTGGSSGANVLTF. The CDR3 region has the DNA TGTGCCAGTAGCTTAACCGGGACAGGGGGTAGCTCTGGGGCCAACGTCCTGACTTTC.

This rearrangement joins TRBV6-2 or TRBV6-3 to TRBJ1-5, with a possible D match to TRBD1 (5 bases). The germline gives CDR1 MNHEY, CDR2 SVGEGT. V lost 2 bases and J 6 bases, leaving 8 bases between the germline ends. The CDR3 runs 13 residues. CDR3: CASSYQGSQPQHF. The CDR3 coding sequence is TGTGCCAGCAGTTACCAGGGCAGTCAGCCCCAGCATTTT.

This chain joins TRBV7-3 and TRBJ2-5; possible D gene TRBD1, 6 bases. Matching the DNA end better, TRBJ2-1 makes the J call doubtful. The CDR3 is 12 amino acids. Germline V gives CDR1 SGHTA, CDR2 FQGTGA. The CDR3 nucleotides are TGTGCCAGCAGCTTGACAGGTAATGAGCAGTTCTTC. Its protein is CASSLTGNEQFF.

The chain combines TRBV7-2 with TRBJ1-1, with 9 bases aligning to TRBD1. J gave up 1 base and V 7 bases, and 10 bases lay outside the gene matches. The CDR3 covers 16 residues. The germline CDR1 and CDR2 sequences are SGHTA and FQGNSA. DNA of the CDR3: TGTGCCAGCAATGCTCCGGGACAGGGTGCGAACACTGAAGCTTTCTTT. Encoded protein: CASNAPGQGANTEAFF.

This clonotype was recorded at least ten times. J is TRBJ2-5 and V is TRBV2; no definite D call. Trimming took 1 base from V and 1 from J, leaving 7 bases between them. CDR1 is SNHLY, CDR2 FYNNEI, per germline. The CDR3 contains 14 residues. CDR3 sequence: CASSEGFSQETQYF. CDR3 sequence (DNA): TGTGCCAGCAGTGAAGGTTTCAGCCAAGAGACCCAGTACTTC.

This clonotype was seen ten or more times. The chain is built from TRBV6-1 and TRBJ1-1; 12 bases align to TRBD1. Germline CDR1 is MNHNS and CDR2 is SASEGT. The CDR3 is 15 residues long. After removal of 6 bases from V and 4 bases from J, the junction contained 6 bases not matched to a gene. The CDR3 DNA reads TGTGCCAGCAGATCCGGGACAGGGGGCTCCACTGAAGCTTTCTTT. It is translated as CASRSGTGGSTEAFF.